The following is a TCR beta chain sequence with its context. Its antigen is unidentified. Calling Graves' hyperthyroidism stable meant ophthalmopathy did not progress within 18 months. Germline CDR1 and CDR2: MGHDK and SYGVNS. There are 13 residues in the CDR3. V gave up 4 bases and J gave up 0 bases, with 7 bases separating them. This sample is drawn from a study of T cells in Graves' hyperthyroidism and ophthalmopathy. Researchers took RNA transcripts and amplified the TCR beta CDR3 regions from them. A set of HTBI primers served as the primers for a first-round RT-PCR of the TCR CDR3. TCRdb processed the multiplex PCR reads anew with MiXCR; each CDR3 protein has one entry. This sample has about 360,000 distinct CDR3 sequences, with about 13% found just once. Study observations and caveats: Blood also held most thyroid clonotypes expanded beyond 0.001. Model-based prediction identified ophthalmopathy a median about 7 months prior to its onset.

The source material was blood. This sequence joins TRBV25-1 and TRBJ2-7; D uncertain. The receptor was isolated from a woman aged 18-29 years with Graves' hyperthyroidism. The CDR3 DNA follows: TGTGCCAGCAGTGCCTCTGACTCCTACGAGCAGTACTTC. It codes for CASSASDSYEQYF.